Each of the 31 T cell receptor beta chains below was sequenced from the same sample in a study of graft-versus-host responses after intestinal transplantation. Generated by immunoSEQ multiplex PCR, the TCRdb table keeps only in-frame clones and is missing some. The profile shows about 21,000 clones, 33% of them singletons. With roughly 200,000 irradiated, violet-dye-labeled stimulator cells, roughly 200,000 CFSE-labeled responder cells were plated. The material was alloreactive CD8+ T cells from a mixed lymphocyte reaction culture, obtained before intestinal transplant. The subset: CFSE-low proliferating T cells sorted from roughly 6-day pre-transplant mixed lymphocyte reaction (GvH or HvG direction). The receptor source for this set is a human patient who received an intestinal transplant.

The chain joins TRBV7-9 to TRBJ2-7; D might be TRBD1 or TRBD2, each matching 5 bases. Germline assignment: CDR1 SEHNR and CDR2 FQNEAQ (reference sequence). V was clipped by 5 bases and J by 6 bases, with 20 bases between them. This CDR3 has 15 amino acids. The CDR3 DNA sequence: TGTGCCAGCAGCCCCGGGACCGCGGGCGGTGGCGAGCAGTACTTC. Translation gives CASSPGTAGGGEQYF. Using reference TRBV7-9 and TRBJ2-7 for the parts outside the CDR3, the full variable domain is DTGVSQNPRHKITKRGQNVTFRCDPISEHNRLYWYRQTLGQGPEFLTYFQNEAQLEKSRLLSDRFSAERPKGSFSTLEIQRTEQGDSAMYLCASSPGTAGGGEQYFGPGTRLTVT.

This clone is categorized as medium-sized. The chain recombines TRBV4-1 with TRBJ2-1; no reliable D call. The CDR3 has 15 residues. CDR1 and CDR2 (germline): MGHRA, YSYEKL. Trimming took 0 bases from V and 2 from J, leaving 8 bases between them. As DNA, the CDR3 is TGCGCCAGCAGCCAAGACTGGTCGACCTACAATGAGCAGTTCTTC. Translating it yields CASSQDWSTYNEQFF.

The genes are TRBV11-3 and TRBJ2-1; TRBD2 matches at 8 bases. The junction had 8 bases not matched to a gene; V was cut back by 5 bases and J by 5 bases. CDR3 length: 15 amino acids. Germline V gene lookup returns CDR1 SGHNT and CDR2 YENEEA. CDR3 sequence reads: CASSTGAGGHNEQFF. In nucleotides, the CDR3 is TGTGCCAGCAGCACCGGGGCGGGGGGCCACAATGAGCAGTTCTTC.

This clone appeared a few times. The chain recombines TRBV6-5 with TRBJ2-5; possibly TRBD2 for D (5 bases). The CDR3 totals 11 residues. The germline V gene encodes CDR1 MNHEY and CDR2 SVGAGI. Trimming removed 6 bases from V and 11 bases from J, with 13 bases in between. The CDR3 here is CASRSGGEQYF. Written as DNA, the CDR3 is TGTGCCAGCAGGTCCGGTGGGGAGCAGTACTTC.

This clone was detected a few times. This rearrangement joins TRBV7-3 to TRBJ1-3, with TRBD1 as a possible D gene (6 bases). CDR1 and CDR2 (germline): SGHTA, FQGTGA. Trimming shortened V by 4 bases and J by 2 bases, and 9 bases separated the two germline ends. This CDR3 spans 14 amino acids. The CDR3 here is CASSSTGPGNTIYF. CDR3 DNA sequence: TGTGCCAGCAGCTCAACAGGGCCTGGAAACACCATATATTTT. Together with reference TRBV7-3 and TRBJ1-3, the CDR3 gives the full variable domain: GAGVSQTPSNKVTEKGKYVELRCDPISGHTALYWYRQSLGQGPEFLIYFQGTGAADDSGLPNDRFFAVRPEGSVSTLKIQRTERGDSAVYLCASSSTGPGNTIYFGEGSWLTVV.

This clone is deemed medium-sized. The V and J genes are TRBV19 and TRBJ1-1; perhaps TRBD1 as D (5 bases). Between the trimmed V and J ends, which lost 5 bases and 4 bases, there was a span of 8 bases. The CDR3 extends over 12 amino acids. Looked up from germline, CDR1 is LNHDA and CDR2 is SQIVND (reference sequence). CDR3 DNA: TGTGCCAGTAGTGACAGTGGCACTGAAGCTTTCTTT. It encodes CASSDSGTEAFF.

The table lists this clone with a count of one. V usage is TRBV7-6 and J usage is TRBJ2-3, with D perhaps being TRBD1 or TRBD2 (5 bases each). With 2 bases removed from V and 2 bases from J, the gap between germline ends came to 8 bases. The germline V gene encodes CDR1 SGHVS and CDR2 FNYEAQ. This CDR3 spans 14 amino acids. The CDR3 coding sequence is TGTGCCAGCAGCTTAATGGGACCCACAGATACGCAGTATTTT. Protein sequence: CASSLMGPTDTQYF. Based on the CDR3 plus reference TRBV7-6 and TRBJ2-3, the full variable domain is GAGVSQSPRYKVTKRGQDVALRCDPISGHVSLYWYRQALGQGPEFLTYFNYEAQQDKSGLPNDRFSAERPEGSISTLTIQRTEQRDSAMYRCASSLMGPTDTQYFGPGTRLTVL.

The genes are TRBV5-1 and TRBJ2-2, with 10 bases identical to TRBD2. Trimming removed 2 bases from V and 4 bases from J; junction bases left unmatched: 5. The CDR3 is 16 residues long. In germline, CDR1 is SGHRS, CDR2 YFSETQ. The CDR3, as DNA: TGCGCCAGCAGCTTTAGGGGGACTAGCGCCACCGGGGAGCTGTTTTTT. The encoded protein is CASSFRGTSATGELFF. The variable domain in full, with the rest retrieved from reference TRBV5-1 and TRBJ2-2, is KAGVTQTPRYLIKTRGQQVTLSCSPISGHRSVSWYQQTPGQGLQFLFEYFSETQRNKGNFPGRFSGRQFSNSRSEMNVSTLELGDSALYLCASSFRGTSATGELFFGEGSRLTVL.

By frequency in the sample, this clone is medium-sized (0.01 to 0.1%). The chain links TRBV9 to TRBJ2-2; 10 bases line up with TRBD2. Germline V gene sequence: CDR1 SGDLS, CDR2 YYNGEE. This CDR3 spans 15 amino acids. Germline trimming cut 3 bases from V and 7 bases from J; bases unmatched to any gene: 6. The CDR3 spells CASSAIAGGSGELFF. The CDR3, as DNA: TGTGCCAGCAGCGCGATAGCGGGAGGAAGCGGGGAGCTGTTTTTT. The variable domain in full, with the rest retrieved from reference TRBV9 and TRBJ2-2, is DSGVTQTPKHLITATGQRVTLRCSPRSGDLSVYWYQQSLDQGLQFLIQYYNGEERAKGNILERFSAQQFPDLHSELNLSSLELGDSALYFCASSAIAGGSGELFFGEGSRLTVL.

This clone was counted a few times. The chain carries TRBV19 and TRBJ1-5; D gene ambiguous. The CDR3 sequence is 19 residues long. Trimming stripped 3 bases from V and 0 bases from J, with 21 bases between. The germline V gene encodes CDR1 LNHDA and CDR2 SQIVND (reference sequence). CDR3 protein: CASSILPGGRTYSNQPQHF. CDR3 nucleotide sequence: TGTGCCAGTAGTATTCTTCCAGGAGGGAGGACCTATAGCAATCAGCCCCAGCATTTT.

The chain recombines TRBV21-1 with TRBJ2-7. TRBV21-1 is deemed a pseudogene. CDR3 length equals 17 residues. The CDR3, as DNA: TGTGCCAGCAGCATTGGGATAAGAGCAAAAAGCTCCTACGAGCAGTACTTC. This codes for CASSIGIRAKSSYEQYF.

By share, this clone ranks as medium-sized. The rearrangement links TRBV7-6 to TRBJ2-2; the D gene is possibly TRBD1 (6 bases). The V end was cut by 5 bases, the J end by 0 bases, with 10 bases between. The CDR3 runs 15 residues. Germline V lookup: CDR1 SGHVS, CDR2 FNYEAQ. The DNA of the CDR3 is TGTGCCAGCAGCGGGGACACCTCGAACACCGGGGAGCTGTTTTTT. Translation: CASSGDTSNTGELFF.

This clone was seen a handful of times. Distinct nucleotide sequences in the sample also encode this CDR3. V and J are TRBV9 and TRBJ2-3, with 9 bases aligning to TRBD2. This CDR3 spans 16 amino acids. Germline values: CDR1 SGDLS, CDR2 YYNGEE. Trimming at V came to 4 bases and at J to 2 bases, leaving 8 bases not matched to a gene. CDR3 sequence: CASSQGTSLLTDTQYF. CDR3 coding DNA: TGTGCCAGCAGCCAGGGGACTAGCCTTCTCACAGATACGCAGTATTTT. Complete variable domain (other parts from reference TRBV9 and TRBJ2-3): DSGVTQTPKHLITATGQRVTLRCSPRSGDLSVYWYQQSLDQGLQFLIQYYNGEERAKGNILERFSAQQFPDLHSELNLSSLELGDSALYFCASSQGTSLLTDTQYFGPGTRLTVL.

The V gene is TRBV6-5, the J gene TRBJ2-1; 7 nucleotides match TRBD1. This CDR3 region has 15 residues. Germline-derived CDR1 and CDR2 are MNHEY and SVGAGI. V dropped 2 bases and J dropped 4; count of bases not matched to a gene: 5. The CDR3 here is CASSYRDSNYNEQFF. CDR3 sequence (DNA): TGTGCCAGCAGTTACAGGGACAGTAATTACAATGAGCAGTTCTTC.

J is TRBJ2-1 and V is TRBV7-5; the table calls TRBD2, which could not be checked here. TRBV7-5 is flagged as a pseudogene. The CDR3 spans 16 residues. The CDR3 region has the DNA TGTGTCAGAAGCTTAGAGACTAGCGGGAGGTGGTATGAGCAGTTCTTC. The encoded protein is CVRSLETSGRWYEQFF.

The CDR3 DNA sequence: TGTGCCAGCTCAGGGACTAATCGCGCCGGGGAGCTGTTTTTT. Translated, it gives CASSGTNRAGELFF. The chain couples TRBV5-4 to TRBJ2-2; TRBD2 matches at 7 bases. Germline assignment: CDR1 SGHNT and CDR2 YYREEE (reference sequence). The ends lost 7 bases at V and 6 bases at J; junction bases unmatched: 9. The CDR3 is 14 amino acids.

A word on this clone: Relative to the germline gene, one junction end is altered; a read error may explain this. In DNA form, the CDR3 reads TGCGCCAGCAGCCAAGCGCCCGGGTTAGGCATTGAGCCCCAGCATTTT. It translates to CASSQAPGLGIEPQHF. V usage is TRBV7-3 and J usage is TRBJ1-5; D unresolved. CDR1 and CDR2 (germline): SGHTA, FQGTGA. The CDR3 runs 16 residues.

The CDR3 loop is CASATGGETQYF. The CDR3 DNA is TGTGCCAGCGCCACGGGTGGTGAGACCCAGTACTTC. The chain combines TRBV5-4 with TRBJ2-5; D not certain. V shed 7 bases and J shed 5 bases, with 12 bases lying between them. The CDR3 is 12 amino acids. The germline V gene encodes CDR1 SGHNT and CDR2 YYREEE (reference sequence).

The chain recombines TRBV6-6 with TRBJ2-3; D is uncertain. There are 13 residues in the CDR3. The germline V and J ends were trimmed by 8 bases and 0 bases, with 9 bases remaining between them. Germline V gene data show CDR1 as MNHNY and CDR2 as SVGAGI (reference sequence). The CDR3 region has the DNA TGTGCCAGCTCAGGCTACAGCACAGATACGCAGTATTTT. Its translation: CASSGYSTDTQYF.

This sequence joins TRBV27 and TRBJ2-2, with TRBD2 matching 9 bases. CDR1 is MNHEY and CDR2 is SMNVEV in the germline V gene (reference sequence). V lost 2 bases, J lost 4 bases, and 5 bases stayed unmatched. The CDR3 totals 16 residues. CDR3: CASSLLAGGRTGELFF. The CDR3 coding sequence is TGTGCCAGCAGTTTACTGGCGGGGGGGCGCACCGGGGAGCTGTTTTTT.

The rearrangement joins TRBV20-1 to TRBJ1-2, with D possibly being TRBD1 (5 bases). Germline loops: CDR1 DFQATT, CDR2 SNEGSKA (reference sequence). Trimming cost V 6 bases and J 3 bases, with 8 bases left between them. The CDR3 sequence is 11 residues long. CDR3: CSAPGDYGYTF. The CDR3 nucleotides read TGCAGTGCACCGGGGGACTATGGCTACACCTTC.

As DNA, the CDR3 is TGTGCCAGCAGCTTTATTACTGAGTCCAATGAGCAGTTCTTC. This codes for CASSFITESNEQFF. The genes are TRBV7-9 and TRBJ2-1; D gene uncertain. V lost 3 bases and J 6 bases, leaving 12 bases between the germline ends. This CDR3 is 14 amino acids long. Germline CDR1 and CDR2: SEHNR and FQNEAQ (reference sequence). Supplemented by reference TRBV7-9 and TRBJ2-1, the full variable domain reads DTGVSQNPRHKITKRGQNVTFRCDPISEHNRLYWYRQTLGQGPEFLTYFQNEAQLEKSRLLSDRFSAERPKGSFSTLEIQRTEQGDSAMYLCASSFITESNEQFFGPGTRLTVL.

With regard to this clone: With a much larger clone just one base away, this may be a read error. The chain is built from TRBV7-9 and TRBJ2-5; D possibly corresponds to TRBD1 (5 bases). The CDR3 runs 13 residues. The germline gives CDR1 SEHNR, CDR2 FQNEAQ (reference sequence). The CDR3 here is CASSLTGEETLYF. For the CDR3, the DNA is TGTGCCAGCAGCTTAACAGGCGAAGAGACCCTGTACTTC.

The V and J genes are TRBV27 and TRBJ2-2; the D is unclear. The CDR3 is 15 amino acids. Germline lookup yields CDR1 MNHEY and CDR2 SMNVEV (reference sequence). V lost 2 bases to trimming and J lost 0 bases, with 7 bases between them. The CDR3 region has the DNA TGTGCCAGCAGTTTACGGCTTACGAACACCGGGGAGCTGTTTTTT. Translating it yields CASSLRLTNTGELFF.

The sample holds one count of this clone. The rearrangement uses TRBV27 and TRBJ1-5; D gene ambiguous. CDR1 and CDR2 (germline): MNHEY, SMNVEV (reference sequence). The length of the CDR3 is 12 residues. The ends were cut back, 8 bases at V and 4 bases at J, with 9 bases in the middle. CDR3 nucleotide sequence: TGTGCCAGCCAGGCTGCTAATCAGCCCCAGCATTTT. Translating it yields CASQAANQPQHF.

This clone has more than one count but fewer than ten. The chain employs TRBV4-1 and TRBJ1-2; D is unclear. The germline CDR1 and CDR2 sequences are MGHRA and YSYEKL. V lost 1 base and J lost 0, with 6 bases in between. The CDR3 spans 14 residues. Here the CDR3 reads CASSQVPTNYGYTF. The CDR3 coding sequence is TGCGCCAGCAGCCAAGTACCGACTAACTATGGCTACACCTTC.

This chain connects TRBV19 to TRBJ2-1, with 11 bases matching TRBD2. Germline trimming cut 7 bases from V and 3 bases from J; bases unmatched to any gene: 5. Germline CDR1 is LNHDA and CDR2 is SQIVND (reference sequence). CDR3 length: 15 residues. CDR3: CASKTSGSRYNEQFF. The CDR3 region has the DNA TGTGCCAGTAAAACTAGCGGGAGTCGCTACAATGAGCAGTTCTTC.

The rearrangement joins TRBV27 to TRBJ2-7; 9 nucleotides agree with TRBD1. With V trimmed by 2 bases and J by 4 bases, 3 bases remained unmatched. In germline, CDR1 is MNHEY, CDR2 SMNVEV (reference sequence). This CDR3 spans 14 amino acids. CDR3 DNA: TGTGCCAGCAGTTTAACCGGGACAGGGTACGAGCAGTACTTC. It specifies CASSLTGTGYEQYF.

The rearrangement uses TRBV10-3 and TRBJ1-4; no clear D. Germline V CDR1 and CDR2: ENHRY, SYGVKD. The CDR3 is 14 amino acids. V was trimmed by 0 bases and J by 7 bases, leaving 9 bases between them. The CDR3 region has the DNA TGTGCCATCAGTGAGTCGTCCCACCCTGAAAAACTGTTTTTT. Residues: CAISESSHPEKLFF.

This clone appeared a few times. This rearrangement joins TRBV10-1 to TRBJ1-1; D gene unclear. V dropped 4 bases and J dropped 2 bases, with 8 bases sitting between them. Germline loops: CDR1 WNHNN, CDR2 SYGVQD (reference sequence). CDR3 length: 13 amino acids. As DNA, the CDR3 is TGCGCCAGCAGTGGGGCGATCAACACTGAAGCTTTCTTT. Translation gives CASSGAINTEAFF.

In this sample, this clone is medium-sized (0.01 to 0.1%). The gene calls are TRBV5-1 and TRBJ2-2; the match to TRBD1 covers 12 bases. The CDR3 consists of 15 residues. Trimming removed 5 bases from V and 7 bases from J; junction bases left unmatched: 6. Germline V lookup: CDR1 SGHRS, CDR2 YFSETQ. The CDR3 coding sequence is TGCGCCAGCAGTCCCGGGACAGGGGGCGGCGGGGAGCTGTTTTTT. This translates into CASSPGTGGGGELFF.